Listed here are 23 T cell receptor beta chains from one sample, sequenced in a study of blood T cell repertoires in COVID-19. The data were produced by immunoSEQ multiplex PCR, yet TCRdb's version contains in-frame clones alone and is incomplete. Of approximately 230,000 clones listed, approximately 79% are singletons. Input material: peripheral blood. The receptors were gathered from a woman between 40 and 55 years old with active or convalescent COVID-19.

The chain employs TRBV5-4 and TRBJ2-2; TRBD1 agrees at 7 bases. CDR3 length: 15 residues. Germline V CDR1 and CDR2: SGHNT, YYREEE (reference sequence). Losses at the gene ends were 1 base for V and 0 bases for J; bases not matched to a gene: 0. CDR3 sequence: CASSLQGANTGELFF. Written as DNA, the CDR3 is TGTGCCAGCAGCTTGCAGGGGGCGAACACCGGGGAGCTGTTTTTT.

This clone has a handful of counts. The rearrangement uses TRBV2 and TRBJ1-1, with TRBD1 identical over 11 bases. This CDR3 has 13 amino acids. The germline gives CDR1 SNHLY, CDR2 FYNNEI. V was pared by 6 bases and J by 11 bases, with 8 bases of the junction left unmatched. Here the CDR3 reads CASRAGQGVRAFF. CDR3 nucleotides: TGTGCCAGCAGGGCGGGACAGGGGGTAAGGGCTTTCTTT. Supplemented by reference TRBV2 and TRBJ1-1, the full variable domain reads EPEVTQTPSHQVTQMGQEVILRCVPISNHLYFYWYRQILGQKVEFLVSFYNNEISEKSEIFDDQFSVERPDGSNFTLKIRSTKLEDSAMYFCASRAGQGVRAFFGQGTRLTVV.

This chain links TRBV28 with TRBJ1-2; 9 nucleotides match TRBD1. Trimming took 2 bases from V and 2 from J; bases not matched to a gene: 15. This CDR3 spans 19 amino acids. Germline V CDR1 and CDR2: MDHEN, SYDVKM. The CDR3 DNA sequence: TGTGCCAGCAGTTTAACTTCTCTCCCCCGACAGGGGGGCAACTATGGCTACACCTTC. It encodes CASSLTSLPRQGGNYGYTF.

The CDR3: CSVEEDGQSYNEQFF. CDR3 nucleotide sequence: TGCAGCGTTGAAGAGGACGGACAATCCTACAATGAGCAGTTCTTC. The chain is built from TRBV29-1 and TRBJ2-1, with D maybe TRBD1 (5 bases). The CDR3 contains 15 residues. Trimming took off 0 bases at V and 1 base at J, with 10 bases between the two ends. Germline loops: CDR1 SQVTM, CDR2 ANQGSEA.

The chain has TRBV12-3 or TRBV12-4 and TRBJ1-2; D uncertain. This CDR3 has 13 residues. V lost 4 bases and J 8 bases, leaving 14 bases between the germline ends. As DNA, the CDR3 is TGTGCCAGCAGTTCTGAGGGTCCAGAAGGCTACACCTTC. Amino acids: CASSSEGPEGYTF.

The V gene is TRBV7-6, the J gene TRBJ2-1; D might be TRBD1 (5 bases). The CDR3 contains 14 residues. V was shortened by 4 bases and J by 8 bases, with 15 bases between the two germline ends. CDR1 and CDR2 from the germline V gene are SGHVS and FNYEAQ. The CDR3 reads CASSYRQTRYEQFF. CDR3 in DNA: TGTGCCAGCAGCTACCGACAGACCCGTTATGAGCAGTTCTTC.

The rearrangement joins TRBV19 to TRBJ1-3; D is possibly TRBD1 (5 bases). From germline, CDR1 is LNHDA and CDR2 SQIVND (reference sequence). The CDR3 spans 15 residues. V lost 1 base to trimming and J lost 0 bases, with 7 bases between them. Here the CDR3 reads CASSIGTPSGNTIYF. CDR3 nucleotide sequence: TGTGCCAGTAGTATAGGGACACCCTCTGGAAACACCATATATTTT.

The V and J genes are TRBV18 and TRBJ1-4; D not resolved. CDR1 and CDR2 (germline): KGHSH, LQKENI. This CDR3 has 14 residues. V was clipped by 3 bases and J by 0 bases, with 5 bases between them. For the CDR3, the DNA is TGTGCCAGCTCACCGGAGGCAACTAATGAAAAACTGTTTTTT. The encoded protein is CASSPEATNEKLFF.

J is TRBJ1-2 and V is TRBV5-8; possibly TRBD1 for D (5 bases). Deletions cut 2 bases from V and 4 bases from J, with 9 bases between. The CDR3 is made up of 13 amino acids. Per the germline V gene, CDR1 is SGHTS and CDR2 is YDEGEE. The CDR3 sequence: CASSFRQGYGYTF. CDR3 bases: TGTGCCAGCAGCTTCCGTCAGGGCTATGGCTACACCTTC.

This clone has just a few counts. This chain joins TRBV10-2 and TRBJ2-3; TRBD2 might be the D (7 bases). Trimming took off 5 bases at V and 7 bases at J, with 16 bases between the two ends. CDR1 is WSHSY, CDR2 SAAADI, per germline. The CDR3 is 14 amino acids. The CDR3 DNA follows: TGCGCCAGCAGTCGGGGGGCAGCCCTGAATACGCAGTATTTT. Its translation is CASSRGAALNTQYF.

This clone turned up a few times. The sample carries other DNA sequences with the same CDR3. The chain employs TRBV5-4 and TRBJ2-5, with 8 bases matching TRBD1. Per germline, CDR1 SGHNT and CDR2 YYREEE (reference sequence). V was pared by 2 bases and J by 1 base, with 4 bases of the junction left unmatched. The CDR3 is 15 amino acids. The CDR3 bases are TGTGCCAGCAGCTTTGACAGGGGACTCCAAGAGACCCAGTACTTC. It specifies CASSFDRGLQETQYF.

The genes are TRBV14 and TRBJ1-2, with 9 bases matching TRBD1. J gave up 8 bases and V 3 bases, and 1 base lay outside the gene matches. Germline CDR1 is SGHDN and CDR2 is FVKESK. The CDR3 consists of 12 residues. This CDR3 is CASSQDRGGYTF. DNA for the CDR3: TGTGCCAGCAGCCAGGACAGGGGAGGCTACACCTTC.

In this sample, this clone turned up a few times. CDR3 DNA sequence: TGCGCCAGCAGGTGGGACAGCCTTTACAATGAGCAGTTCTTC. This encodes CASRWDSLYNEQFF. The chain joins TRBV4-1 to TRBJ2-1; 7 nucleotides line up with TRBD1. The junction had 6 bases not matched to a gene; V was cut back by 6 bases and J by 4 bases. Germline CDR1 and CDR2: MGHRA and YSYEKL. CDR3 length: 14 residues.

In its sample, this clone was seen many times. The sample contains more than one DNA sequence encoding this CDR3. This chain connects TRBV19 to TRBJ1-2; perhaps TRBD1 as D (5 bases). This CDR3 is built from 14 residues. CDR1 and CDR2 (germline): LNHDA, SQIVND (reference sequence). The V end lost 0 bases, the J end lost 4 bases, and 9 bases lay between the germline ends. CDR3 amino acids: CASSIDGTSYGYTF. CDR3 coding DNA: TGTGCCAGTAGTATAGATGGGACTTCCTATGGCTACACCTTC.

V and J are TRBV28 and TRBJ1-1; 7 bases are shared with TRBD1. The V and J ends lost 2 bases and 4 bases, in that order; junction bases with no gene match: 7. Germline CDR1 and CDR2: MDHEN and SYDVKM. The CDR3 has 15 residues. The CDR3 nucleotides are TGTGCCAGCAGTTTAATGACAGGGAGAGGCACTGAAGCTTTCTTT. Its protein product is CASSLMTGRGTEAFF.

This clone was seen a single time. The chain recombines TRBV27 with TRBJ1-2; maybe TRBD1 (6 bases). CDR1 and CDR2 (germline): MNHEY, SMNVEV (reference sequence). Between the trimmed V and J ends, which lost 6 bases and 4 bases, there was a span of 12 bases. The CDR3 has 13 residues. The CDR3, as DNA: TGTGCCAGCAGCCTGGGGGCGATCTATGGCTACACCTTC. Protein: CASSLGAIYGYTF.

The genes are TRBV28 and TRBJ2-1, with 12 bases that match TRBD2. The ends lost 6 bases at V and 2 bases at J; junction bases unmatched: 2. The V gene's germline CDR1 is MDHEN and CDR2 SYDVKM. The CDR3 loop spans 15 amino acids. The CDR3 here is CASSWTSGAYNEQFF. For the CDR3, the DNA is TGTGCCAGCAGCTGGACTAGCGGGGCCTACAATGAGCAGTTCTTC.

The J gene is TRBJ1-2, the V gene TRBV7-3, with 8 nucleotides matching TRBD1. The CDR3 is made up of 14 amino acids. V shed 4 bases and J 8 bases; nucleotides not matched to a gene: 9. Per the germline V gene, CDR1 is SGHTA and CDR2 is FQGTGA. The CDR3 DNA reads as TGTGCCAGCAGCTCCCGGACAGGGACGGGGGGCTACACCTTC. It translates to CASSSRTGTGGYTF.

This clone was counted once. The chain couples TRBV7-9 to TRBJ1-1; 7 bases map to TRBD1. The CDR3 length is 17 residues. CDR1 and CDR2 (germline): SEHNR, FQNEAQ (reference sequence). V was pared by 2 bases and J by 3 bases, with 12 bases of the junction left unmatched. The CDR3 DNA is TGTGCCAGCAGCTTAATCAGGGGGAACCGACCGGACACTGAAGCTTTCTTT. This encodes CASSLIRGNRPDTEAFF. The full variable domain, completed using reference TRBV7-9 and TRBJ1-1, is DTGVSQNPRHKITKRGQNVTFRCDPISEHNRLYWYRQTLGQGPEFLTYFQNEAQLEKSRLLSDRFSAERPKGSFSTLEIQRTEQGDSAMYLCASSLIRGNRPDTEAFFGQGTRLTVV.

The CDR3 nucleotides are TGCGCCAGCAGCTCGGTTAGCGGGACAGGGATGGAGACCCAGTACTTC. It translates to CASSSVSGTGMETQYF. This chain uses TRBV5-1 with TRBJ2-5; D is possibly TRBD1 (9 bases). Trimming removed 3 bases from V and 5 bases from J, with 20 bases in between. Germline V gene data show CDR1 as SGHRS and CDR2 as YFSETQ. The CDR3 is 16 amino acids. Full variable domain (outside the CDR3, taken from reference TRBV5-1 and TRBJ2-5): KAGVTQTPRYLIKTRGQQVTLSCSPISGHRSVSWYQQTPGQGLQFLFEYFSETQRNKGNFPGRFSGRQFSNSRSEMNVSTLELGDSALYLCASSSVSGTGMETQYFGPGTRLLVL.

As concerns this clone: Germline and junction disagree at one end, which may indicate a read error. The same CDR3 also results from other DNA sequences found in this sample. The rearrangement uses TRBV4-1 and TRBJ1-1; D remains ambiguous. Germline V gene lookup returns CDR1 MGHRA and CDR2 YSYEKL. There are 14 residues in the CDR3. The chain's CDR3 is CASSQGSGSVEAFF. CDR3 coding DNA: TGCGCCAGTAGCCAAGGTTCGGGGAGTGTTGAAGCTTTCTTT.

The chain joins TRBV5-4 to TRBJ2-3, with 7 bases matching TRBD2. The CDR3 is made up of 16 amino acids. The germline V gene encodes CDR1 SGHNT and CDR2 YYREEE (reference sequence). The V and J ends lost 4 bases and 2 bases, in that order; junction bases with no gene match: 10. The CDR3: CASSARLAGSTDTQYF. DNA of the CDR3: TGTGCCAGCAGCGCCAGACTAGCAGGGTCCACAGATACGCAGTATTTT. Variable domain in full (rest from reference TRBV5-4 and TRBJ2-3): ETGVTQSPTHLIKTRGQQVTLRCSSQSGHNTVSWYQQALGQGPQFIFQYYREEENGRGNFPPRFSGLQFPNYSSELNVNALELDDSALYLCASSARLAGSTDTQYFGPGTRLTVL.

The V call is TRBV28, the J call TRBJ2-7; 9 nucleotides line up with TRBD1. The CDR3 totals 14 residues. The germline V gene encodes CDR1 MDHEN and CDR2 SYDVKM. The V segment lost 6 bases and the J segment 7 bases; nucleotides outside the gene matches: 10. The DNA for the CDR3 is TGTGCCAGCAGATCAGGACAGGGGTCCGGGGAGCAGTACGTC. Amino acids: CASRSGQGSGEQYV.